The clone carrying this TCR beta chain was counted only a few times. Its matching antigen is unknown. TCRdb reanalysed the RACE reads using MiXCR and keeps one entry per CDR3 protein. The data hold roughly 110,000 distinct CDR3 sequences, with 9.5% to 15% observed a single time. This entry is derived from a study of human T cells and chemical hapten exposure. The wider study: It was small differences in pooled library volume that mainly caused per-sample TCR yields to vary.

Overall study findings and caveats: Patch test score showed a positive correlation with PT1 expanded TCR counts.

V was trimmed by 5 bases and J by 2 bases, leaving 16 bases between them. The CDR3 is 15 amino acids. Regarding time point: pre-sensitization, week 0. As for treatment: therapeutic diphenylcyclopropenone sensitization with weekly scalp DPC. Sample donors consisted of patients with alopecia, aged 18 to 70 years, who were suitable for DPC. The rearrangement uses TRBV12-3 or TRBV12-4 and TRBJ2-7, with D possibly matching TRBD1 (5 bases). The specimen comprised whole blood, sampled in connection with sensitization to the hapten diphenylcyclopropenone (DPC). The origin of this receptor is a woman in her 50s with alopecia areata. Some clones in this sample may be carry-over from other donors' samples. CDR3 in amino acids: CASSPQVMGPYEQYF. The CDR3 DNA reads TGTGCCAGCAGTCCCCAAGTTATGGGGCCCTACGAGCAGTACTTC.